This T cell receptor (beta chain) was sequenced for a study of T cell repertoires in cytomegalovirus infection (dated by TCRdb to the late 2010s). For the wider study: Alongside well-studied HLA-B-restricted epitopes, the peptide stimulations were aimed at recently identified HLA-C-restricted CMV epitopes, whose presentation resists viral immunomodulation. The HLA type of each donor mattered for the analysis, because public TCR beta signatures pointed to carriage of CMV infection along with the matching HLA type. Results the study describes overall, beyond this receptor: Cumulative frequency of public TCR beta family members discriminated carriers of CMV infection plus the relevant HLA type in this cohort and an independent roughly 320-donor cohort. In the ex vivo response, HLA-C-restricted CMV-specific TCR beta clonotypes were dominant, and in two of eight donors the single most frequent clonotype came from this HLA-C-restricted group.

TCRdb shows the sequencer as Illumina HiSeq 1500. TCRdb applied fastp at Q25 and MiXCR to the public reads, then kept only in-frame beta chains. Records with the same CDR3 protein are collapsed into one entry carrying the most frequent genes and DNA. For this sample there are tens of thousands of distinct CDR3 sequences; about half appear just once. The ten largest clones add up to over 85% of the sample. The treatment or condition label, read with the paper, signifies: in vitro stimulation with specific CMV peptide epitopes to enrich CMV-specific T cells. Points on this clonotype: Its antigen is still unknown. Base qualities are not provided; no much larger clone lies one nucleotide away.

Counted from cysteine to phenylalanine, this CDR3 has 15 amino acids. The retained sequence is limited to the CDR3, 45 bases, with the frame set at the first base. Relative to germline, V is missing 8 bases and J is missing 5 bases, with 13 bases of the junction outside any gene match. From the germline V gene (reference sequence), CDR1 is LNHDA and CDR2 is SQIVND. This receptor was taken from a human donor in good health (CMV status not recorded). Some clones in this sample may be carry-over from other donors' samples. Sample: CD8+ T cells from cultured PBMCs, taken from culture after CMV antigen stimulation. The receptor chain draws on TRBV19 and TRBJ1-1, and TRBD1 aligns with 8 junction nucleotides. CDR3 loop: CASYPPAGGRTEAFF. The nucleotide sequence reads as follows: TGTGCCAGTTACCCCCCGGCAGGGGGCAGAACTGAAGCTTTCTTT. The variable domain in full, with residues beyond the CDR3 obtained from the reference TRBV19 and TRBJ1-1 genes, is DGGITQSPKYLFRKEGQNVTLSCEQNLNHDAMYWYRQDPGQGLRLIYYSQIVNDFQKGDIAEGYSVSREKKESFPLTVTSAQKNPTAFYLCASYPPAGGRTEAFFGQGTRLTVV.